The present entry profiles one T cell receptor (beta chain) with its context. No antigen is known for it. Patients had HPV-negative, locally advanced oral cavity squamous cell carcinoma. Method: immunoSEQ multiplex PCR; TCRdb's copy keeps in-frame clones and lacks some. This sample carries about 14,000 clones, about two thirds of them seen once, and the ten largest clones take 2% to 2.5%. These data are taken from a study of neoadjuvant anti-PD-1 for oral cavity cancer. Across the study: Most patients had three to four biweekly doses of 3 mg/kg nivolumab before resection.

Broader study findings: Higher pretreatment blood Treg/Th17 ratios correlated with higher pretreatment blood and lower post-treatment tumor TCRbeta clonality.

CDR3 length: 13 amino acids. Germline V gene lookup returns CDR1 ENHRY and CDR2 SYGVKD. The V gene lost 10 bases and the J gene lost 6 bases, with 18 bases spanning the gap. V gene TRBV10-3 combines with J gene TRBJ1-1; D might be TRBD1 (6 bases). The source is a person aged 35 to 85 with oral cavity squamous cell carcinoma. The sequencing here drew on PBMCs, taken before nivolumab (anti-PD-1) treatment. The CDR3 sequence: CATRMGGTSEAFF. DNA for the CDR3: TGTGCCACGAGAATGGGGGGGACATCTGAAGCTTTCTTT.